These 17 T cell receptor beta chains originate from one sample sequenced in a study of blood T cell repertoires in COVID-19. Measured with immunoSEQ multiplex PCR; TCRdb has only the in-frame clones, and not every one. The data hold tens of thousands of clones, with under 85% observed a single time. The sample was peripheral blood. These receptor sequences come from a man aged 40-49 years with acute or convalescent COVID-19.

This clone was counted a few times. V usage is TRBV3-1 (or the pseudogene TRBV3-2) and J usage is TRBJ1-1; no firm D call. The CDR3 is 14 amino acids. CDR1 and CDR2 from the germline V gene are LGHDT and YNNKEL (reference sequence). The V gene lost 4 bases and the J gene lost 8 bases, with 17 bases spanning the gap. The CDR3 coding sequence is TGTGCCAGCAGCCCCCTCGAGGGTCTCCGAGAAGCTTTCTTT. Protein: CASSPLEGLREAFF.

This clone was counted once. V usage is TRBV5-1 and J usage is TRBJ2-3; possible D gene TRBD1, 5 bases. This CDR3 is built from 14 residues. V lost 4 bases, J lost 6 bases, and 15 bases lay in between. The germline V gene encodes CDR1 SGHRS and CDR2 YFSETQ. CDR3 sequence reads: CASSGALTGDTQYF. The CDR3 DNA reads TGCGCCAGCAGCGGTGCTTTAACAGGCGATACGCAGTATTTT.

This chain links TRBV7-2 with TRBJ1-5; D perhaps matches TRBD1 (6 bases). Trimming stripped 0 bases from V and 1 base from J, with 13 bases between. From germline, CDR1 is SGHTA and CDR2 FQGNSA. The CDR3 has 17 residues. The CDR3, as DNA: TGTGCCAGCAGCTTAGCGAGGGGGGGTATGAGCAATCAGCCCCAGCATTTT. Protein sequence: CASSLARGGMSNQPQHF. The full variable domain, rest sourced from reference TRBV7-2 and TRBJ1-5, is GAGVSQSPSNKVTEKGKDVELRCDPISGHTALYWYRQSLGQGLEFLIYFQGNSAPDKSGLPSDRFSAERTGGSVSTLTIQRTQQEDSAVYLCASSLARGGMSNQPQHFGDGTRLSIL.

The chain links TRBV6-2 or TRBV6-3 to TRBJ2-1; possibly TRBD1 for D (6 bases). The CDR3 runs to 15 residues. V shed 2 bases and J shed 8 bases, with 16 bases lying between them. CDR1 is MNHEY and CDR2 is SVGEGT in the germline V gene. The CDR3 coding sequence is TGTGCCAGCAGTTACGGGGGCAAGGGTAAGGATGAGCAGTTCTTC. Amino acids: CASSYGGKGKDEQFF.

This sequence joins TRBV5-5 and TRBJ2-7; TRBD1 agrees at 9 bases. This CDR3 contains 14 residues. The germline V gene encodes CDR1 SGHKS and CDR2 YYEKEE (reference sequence). V was clipped by 1 base and J by 5 bases; unmatched bases: 4. The CDR3 DNA is TGTGCCAGCAGCTTGAAGGACAGGGGAAACGAGCAGTACGTC. Translation gives CASSLKDRGNEQYV.

CDR3 residues: CASSSRSGTQYF. CDR3 bases: TGTGCCAGCAGTTCTCGGAGCGGTACGCAGTATTTT. This chain joins TRBV27 and TRBJ2-3, with D perhaps TRBD2 (5 bases). The V end was cut by 4 bases, the J end by 8 bases, with 10 bases between. Germline V lookup: CDR1 MNHEY, CDR2 SMNVEV (reference sequence). CDR3 size: 12 residues.

The chain recombines TRBV27 with TRBJ1-1; D perhaps matches TRBD1 (5 bases). CDR1 MNHEY and CDR2 SMNVEV come from the germline V gene (reference sequence). Trimming shortened V by 0 bases and J by 3 bases, and 17 bases separated the two germline ends. The CDR3 is made up of 17 amino acids. CDR3 coding DNA: TGTGCCAGCAGTTTATCCCCCAGGTCCCCGGGGGACACTGAAGCTTTCTTT. Protein product: CASSLSPRSPGDTEAFF.

This clone was found once. The V call is TRBV3-1 (or the pseudogene TRBV3-2), the J call TRBJ1-1, with D perhaps matching TRBD1 (6 bases). In germline, CDR1 is LGHDT, CDR2 YNNKEL (reference sequence). CDR3 length equals 12 residues. Trimming cost V 5 bases and J 11 bases, with 15 bases left between them. For the CDR3, the DNA is TGTGCCAGCAGCTTAAACACAGGGTGGGCTTTCTTT. Translation: CASSLNTGWAFF.

This chain connects TRBV24-1 to TRBJ2-3, with D perhaps TRBD1 (6 bases). V dropped 2 bases and J dropped 1 base, with 9 bases sitting between them. The CDR3 consists of 15 residues. The germline V gene encodes CDR1 KGHDR and CDR2 SFDVKD. The chain's CDR3 is CATSDSRTGTDTQYF. In DNA, the CDR3 is TGTGCCACCAGTGATTCCAGGACAGGCACAGATACGCAGTATTTT.

V gene TRBV7-8 combines with J gene TRBJ1-5; D remains ambiguous. The V end was cut by 1 base, the J end by 7 bases, with 8 bases between. There are 13 residues in the CDR3. Germline V gene sequence: CDR1 SGHVS, CDR2 FQNEAQ. The CDR3 DNA reads TGTGCCAGCAGCTTAGATACGCGACAGCCCCAGCATTTT. It encodes CASSLDTRQPQHF.

The rearrangement links TRBV11-2 to TRBJ2-5; 7 bases agree with TRBD2. This CDR3 region has 16 residues. CDR1 is SGHAT, CDR2 FQNNGV, per germline. V lost 5 bases to trimming and J lost 3 bases; unmatched junction nucleotides: 12. The CDR3 DNA follows: TGTGCCAGCAGCCTGTTAATACGGGGGAGGGAAGAGACCCAGTACTTC. This encodes CASSLLIRGREETQYF.

This clone has just one count. V usage is TRBV29-1 and J usage is TRBJ1-1; 11 bases match TRBD1. Germline V gives CDR1 SQVTM, CDR2 ANQGSEA. The CDR3 is 11 residues long. The CDR3 protein is CSSGQGAEAFF. For the CDR3, the DNA is TGCAGTTCGGGACAGGGGGCTGAAGCTTTCTTT.

The chain is built from TRBV7-9 and TRBJ2-5, with TRBD1 matching 9 bases. The CDR3 runs to 14 residues. CDR1 is SEHNR and CDR2 is FQNEAQ in the germline V gene (reference sequence). V lost 4 bases to trimming and J lost 4 bases; unmatched junction nucleotides: 4. DNA of the CDR3: TGTGCCAGCAGCTCAGGGACAGGGAGAGAGACCCAGTACTTC. It encodes CASSSGTGRETQYF.

This clone has a single count. The identical CDR3 is also encoded by other nucleotide sequences in the sample. This rearrangement joins TRBV5-1 to TRBJ1-3, with no clear D. The CDR3 contains 14 residues. Germline V gene lookup returns CDR1 SGHRS and CDR2 YFSETQ. V lost 0 bases, J lost 3 bases, and 7 bases lay in between. The CDR3 is CASSLAGYGNTIYF. The CDR3 DNA is TGCGCCAGCAGCTTGGCGGGGTATGGAAACACCATATATTTT.

This clone was seen only a few times. The chain employs TRBV5-6 and TRBJ1-3, with 7 bases aligning to TRBD1. CDR1 and CDR2 from the germline V gene are SGHDT and YYEEEE. The trim removed 5 bases at V and 0 bases at J, leaving 5 bases unmatched. The CDR3 is 15 residues long. The CDR3 DNA follows: TGTGCCAGCAGGTTGACAGGGAACTCTGGAAACACCATATATTTT. The encoded protein is CASRLTGNSGNTIYF.

This clone was counted between two and nine times. The V gene is TRBV24-1, the J gene TRBJ2-1; D is unresolved. Germline-derived CDR1 and CDR2 are KGHDR and SFDVKD. V was trimmed by 6 bases and J by 3 bases, leaving 14 bases between them. The CDR3 covers 15 residues. The chain's CDR3 is CATSPRSLLYNEQFF. CDR3 nucleotides: TGTGCCACCAGTCCCCGGAGCCTCCTCTACAATGAGCAGTTCTTC.

The V call is TRBV6-5, the J call TRBJ1-2; D unclear. V was shortened by 0 bases and J by 12 bases, with 11 bases between the two germline ends. Germline CDR1 is MNHEY and CDR2 is SVGAGI. The CDR3 runs to 12 residues. CDR3 loop: CASSYSPRANTF. CDR3 bases: TGTGCCAGCAGTTACTCGCCGCGGGCGAACACCTTC.